What follows are 7 T cell receptor beta chains derived from one specimen sequenced in a study of PD-1 blockade in classical Hodgkin lymphoma. Documented time point: cycle 4 day 1 (C4D1), after 6 weeks of nivolumab. In every patient, relapse followed autologous stem cell transplantation, while exposure to brentuximab vedotin differed. Profiled with immunoSEQ multiplex PCR; TCRdb holds only in-frame clones, not every one. The sample carries approximately 20,000 clones, around 82% recorded once. The specimen was peripheral blood mononuclear cells (PBMCs), collected before the fourth cycle of nivolumab. Receptors originate from a human donor with classical Hodgkin lymphoma.

The V and J genes are TRBV5-1 and TRBJ1-1; 8 positions agree with TRBD1. Trimming removed 2 bases from V and 6 bases from J; junction bases left unmatched: 6. The CDR3 runs to 14 residues. Per germline, CDR1 SGHRS and CDR2 YFSETQ. The CDR3 coding sequence is TGCGCCAGCAGCTTCTTGGCAGGGGGCTCTGAAGCTTTCTTT. This sequence encodes CASSFLAGGSEAFF.

This clone was recorded only once. V gene TRBV5-1 combines with J gene TRBJ2-3; D is ambiguous. The CDR3 has 14 residues. Trimming shortened V by 4 bases and J by 0 bases, and 9 bases separated the two germline ends. Germline assignment: CDR1 SGHRS and CDR2 YFSETQ. DNA of the CDR3: TGCGCCAGCAGCCCGGGCCTAAGCACAGATACGCAGTATTTT. Translation: CASSPGLSTDTQYF. Filled out from reference TRBV5-1 and TRBJ2-3, the complete variable domain reads KAGVTQTPRYLIKTRGQQVTLSCSPISGHRSVSWYQQTPGQGLQFLFEYFSETQRNKGNFPGRFSGRQFSNSRSEMNVSTLELGDSALYLCASSPGLSTDTQYFGPGTRLTVL.

This clone was observed a handful of times. This chain uses TRBV2 with TRBJ2-2; no reliable D call. Trimming took 3 bases from V and 6 from J, leaving 11 bases between them. Looked up from germline, CDR1 is SNHLY and CDR2 is FYNNEI. The CDR3 length is 14 residues. CDR3 DNA: TGTGCCAGCAGTGAGGTGGGCAAAGCCGGGGAGCTGTTTTTT. Amino acid sequence: CASSEVGKAGELFF.

The V and J genes are TRBV28 and TRBJ2-4; D gene uncertain. V dropped 4 bases and J dropped 0 bases, with 7 bases sitting between them. CDR1 and CDR2 (germline): MDHEN, SYDVKM. CDR3 length equals 14 residues. CDR3 nucleotides: TGTGCCAGCAGTTCCTTTGTAGCCAAAAACATTCAGTACTTC. It encodes CASSSFVAKNIQYF.

This chain joins TRBV7-2 and TRBJ1-2, with D possibly being TRBD1 (6 bases). In germline, CDR1 is SGHTA, CDR2 FQGNSA. Trimming stripped 5 bases from V and 0 bases from J, with 10 bases between. This CDR3 spans 14 amino acids. As DNA, the CDR3 is TGTGCCAGCAGCCCCGGACAGACTAACTATGGCTACACCTTC. Translated: CASSPGQTNYGYTF.

This clone was seen only once. The genes are TRBV15 and TRBJ2-3; maybe TRBD1 (5 bases). V was pared by 6 bases and J by 4 bases, with 14 bases between. Germline assignment: CDR1 LNHNV and CDR2 YYDKDF (reference sequence). The CDR3 length is 14 residues. Here the CDR3 reads CATSNGADPDTQYF. CDR3 in DNA: TGTGCCACCAGTAATGGGGCTGATCCAGATACGCAGTATTTT.

The chain links TRBV28 to TRBJ2-2, with TRBD2 matching 8 bases. This CDR3 has 16 amino acids. Germline-derived CDR1 and CDR2 are MDHEN and SYDVKM. V gave up 8 bases and J gave up 3 bases; unmatched junction bases: 11. The CDR3, as DNA: TGTGCCAGCCAACGGGGGGGCCTTCTGGACACCGGGGAGCTGTTTTTT. Its protein product is CASQRGGLLDTGELFF.